Below, 17 T cell receptor beta chains from the same sample are listed, as sequenced in a study of T cells in Graves' hyperthyroidism and ophthalmopathy. Amplified regions were TCR beta CDR3 sequences from RNA transcripts. TCR CDR3 regions were first amplified by RT-PCR with HTBI primers. TCRdb re-called the multiplex PCR reads through MiXCR, storing one row per CDR3 protein. The sample lists about 560,000 distinct CDR3 sequences, 35% to 55% occurring once. The sequenced material came from peripheral blood or thyroid tissue (not recorded which). The receptors stem from a woman aged 18-30 years with Graves' hyperthyroidism.

This clonotype was picked up many times. This chain uses TRBV2 with TRBJ2-2, with D unresolved. From germline, CDR1 is SNHLY and CDR2 FYNNEI. V lost 3 bases to trimming and J lost 4 bases, with 6 bases between them. The CDR3 totals 13 residues. For the CDR3, the DNA is TGTGCCAGCAGTGACATAATCACCGGGGAGCTGTTTTTT. Translating it yields CASSDIITGELFF.

The genes are TRBV29-1 and TRBJ2-5; 7 bases fit TRBD1. There are 13 residues in the CDR3. Germline V gene data show CDR1 as SQVTM and CDR2 as ANQGSEA. The CDR3 protein is CSEPGTVGETQYF. The DNA for the CDR3 is TGCAGTGAGCCCGGGACAGTCGGAGAGACCCAGTACTTC.

The chain is built from TRBV19 and TRBJ1-3, with a tentative D call TRBD1 (5 bases). V was shortened by 4 bases and J by 7 bases, with 14 bases between the two germline ends. The CDR3 consists of 14 residues. CDR1 is LNHDA, CDR2 SQIVND, per germline (reference sequence). In DNA, the CDR3 is TGTGCCAGTAGTACCGGGGGATACGGGAACACCATATATTTT. This encodes CASSTGGYGNTIYF.

The V and J genes are TRBV2 and TRBJ2-7; D is unclear. V lost 2 bases to trimming and J lost 8 bases, with 19 bases between them. The CDR3 has 15 amino acids. Looked up from germline, CDR1 is SNHLY and CDR2 is FYNNEI. CDR3 in amino acids: CASSERIVPTYKQYF. The CDR3 DNA is TGTGCCAGCAGTGAACGTATCGTCCCTACGTACAAGCAGTACTTC.

Concerning this clonotype: A much larger clone differs by one base, so this may be a read error. This chain links TRBV10-3 with TRBJ1-5, with no clear D. The germline gives CDR1 ENHRY, CDR2 SYGVKD. The CDR3 is 11 residues long. Trimming cost V 3 bases and J 7 bases, with 4 bases left between them. CDR3 amino acids: CAISEEQPQHF. CDR3 DNA sequence: TGTGCCATCAGTGAAGAACAGCCCCAGCATTTT.

Only a few counts were recorded for this clonotype. This chain uses TRBV2 with TRBJ1-2; D gene unclear. The germline V and J ends were trimmed by 1 base and 6 bases, with 12 bases remaining between them. CDR1 is SNHLY, CDR2 FYNNEI, per germline. The CDR3 runs to 14 residues. CDR3 residues: CASSEGKGWNGYTF. Here the CDR3 DNA reads TGTGCCAGCAGTGAAGGGAAGGGTTGGAATGGCTACACCTTC.

This chain connects TRBV10-3 to TRBJ1-1; 9 bases line up with TRBD1. The CDR3 has 16 residues. Germline CDR1 reads ENHRY; CDR2 reads SYGVKD. V shed 4 bases, J shed 1 base, and the junction held 7 bases outside the gene matches. The CDR3: CAISVNTGGSNTEAFF. CDR3 DNA: TGTGCCATCAGTGTAAATACAGGGGGCTCGAACACTGAAGCTTTCTTT.

The V gene is TRBV20-1, the J gene TRBJ1-1; D unclear. The CDR3 runs to 13 residues. With 6 bases removed from V and 5 bases from J, the gap between germline ends came to 16 bases. CDR1 DFQATT and CDR2 SNEGSKA come from the germline V gene (reference sequence). CDR3 DNA: TGCAGTGCACCACCCCCGGAGTGGACTGAAGCTTTCTTT. Translation: CSAPPPEWTEAFF.

This clonotype was counted a few times. Its ends do not fully match the called genes, so a read error is possible. CDR3 region: CASRLTGTGSVMGF. CDR3 nucleotide sequence: TGTGCCAGCAGACTCACGGGGACAGGGAGTGTGATGGGCTTC. The V call is TRBV6-4, the J call TRBJ1-2, with 9 bases fitting TRBD1. The germline gives CDR1 MRHNA, CDR2 SNTAGT. There are 14 residues in the CDR3.

In its sample, this clonotype was seen many times. This chain connects TRBV29-1 to TRBJ2-7; D unresolved. V lost 5 bases to trimming and J lost 5 bases, with 13 bases between them. Germline CDR1 reads SQVTM; CDR2 reads ANQGSEA. The CDR3 is made up of 12 amino acids. The CDR3 loop reads CSVTQVRDEQYF. CDR3 bases: TGCAGCGTTACTCAGGTCCGGGACGAGCAGTACTTC.

The V call is TRBV19, the J call TRBJ2-2; 9 bases map to TRBD1. V was pared by 4 bases and J by 6 bases, with 6 bases of the junction left unmatched. The CDR3 contains 15 residues. The V gene's germline CDR1 is LNHDA and CDR2 SQIVND (reference sequence). The CDR3 is CASSKQGALPGELFF. The DNA of the CDR3 is TGTGCCAGTAGTAAACAGGGGGCGCTCCCCGGGGAGCTGTTTTTT.

Note on this clonotype: A read error may produce the germline difference seen at one junction end. This sequence joins TRBV2 and TRBJ2-3, with 12 bases lining up with TRBD2. CDR3 size: 16 residues. In germline, CDR1 is SNHLY, CDR2 FYNNEI. CDR3 DNA: TGTGCCACCAGTGACGGACTAGCGGGGTTGATAGATACGCAGTATTTT. Translated, it gives CATSDGLAGLIDTQYF.

This chain uses TRBV5-1 with TRBJ2-2; 7 bases are shared with TRBD1. The length of the CDR3 is 16 residues. The V gene's germline CDR1 is SGHRS and CDR2 YFSETQ. V dropped 2 bases and J dropped 0; count of bases not matched to a gene: 4. The CDR3 region is CASSFLGTANTGELFF. CDR3 bases: TGCGCCAGCAGCTTCTTAGGGACAGCGAACACCGGGGAGCTGTTTTTT.

The chain recombines TRBV7-3 with TRBJ1-3, with a tentative D call TRBD1 (5 bases). There are 13 residues in the CDR3. The V gene's germline CDR1 is SGHTA and CDR2 FQGTGA. V lost 0 bases, J lost 8 bases, and 8 bases lay in between. For the CDR3, the DNA is TGTGCCAGCAGCTTAACGCAGGGCGACACCATATATTTT. Amino acids: CASSLTQGDTIYF.

The gene calls are TRBV12-3 or TRBV12-4 and TRBJ1-5; D unclear. Trimming stripped 1 base from V and 0 bases from J, with 7 bases between. The CDR3 consists of 15 residues. CDR3 sequence (DNA): TGTGCCAGCAGTTTAGAGGGAAATAGCAATCAGCCCCAGCATTTT. Translating gives CASSLEGNSNQPQHF.

This sequence joins TRBV10-3 and TRBJ2-7; TRBD2 might be the D (6 bases). CDR1 and CDR2 from the germline V gene are ENHRY and SYGVKD. This CDR3 is built from 18 residues. Trimming cost V 4 bases and J 3 bases, with 25 bases left between them. The CDR3, as DNA: TGTGCCATCAGTGGCCTAACTGGAAACTCGCGGGACCTCTACGAGCAGTACTTC. Its protein is CAISGLTGNSRDLYEQYF.

The CDR3 is CSVEASGPSGANVLTF. The CDR3, as DNA: TGCAGCGTTGAGGCTAGCGGTCCCTCGGGGGCCAACGTCCTGACTTTC. The genes are TRBV29-1 and TRBJ2-6, with 7 bases fitting TRBD2. There are 16 residues in the CDR3. CDR1 SQVTM and CDR2 ANQGSEA come from the germline V gene. V gave up 3 bases and J gave up 4 bases; unmatched junction bases: 9.